This entry lists 26 T cell receptor beta chains sequenced from one sample in a study of T cells after yellow fever vaccination. TCRdb re-called the 5' RACE reads through MiXCR, storing one row per CDR3 protein. This table holds hundreds of thousands of distinct CDR3 sequences, around 13% found once. Here the sequenced sample was CD4+ T cells sorted from PBMCs, taken 15 days after the yellow fever booster vaccination. Receptors were obtained from a man aged 18 to 29 who received the YFV17D yellow fever vaccine.

The chain joins TRBV7-3 to TRBJ2-3, with D unclear. The V and J ends lost 1 base and 1 base respectively, with 12 bases between them. The CDR3 consists of 16 residues. The germline gives CDR1 SGHTA, CDR2 FQGTGA. The CDR3, as DNA: TGTGCCAGCAGCTTAAACCCATCCTTCCGCACAGATACGCAGTATTTT. It translates to CASSLNPSFRTDTQYF.

The CDR3 region is CASSLGGLLLNTEAFF. CDR3 nucleotide sequence: TGTGCCAGCAGCTTAGGAGGACTCCTCTTGAACACTGAAGCTTTCTTT. The chain employs TRBV7-2 and TRBJ1-1; D call uncertain. Trimming pared 1 base from V and 0 bases from J, leaving 12 bases between. Germline V lookup: CDR1 SGHTA, CDR2 FQGNSA. The CDR3 covers 16 residues.

This clonotype was seen a few times. The rearrangement links TRBV10-3 to TRBJ2-7; D perhaps matches TRBD1 (5 bases). CDR1 is ENHRY, CDR2 SYGVKD, per germline. Deletions cut 8 bases from V and 2 bases from J, with 7 bases between. The CDR3 has 11 amino acids. The CDR3 DNA sequence: TGTGCCATCGCCAGGGCCTACGAGCAGTACTTC. Its protein product is CAIARAYEQYF.

The V gene is TRBV5-1, the J gene TRBJ2-3, with 9 bases identical to TRBD1. The CDR3 has 15 residues. Losses at the gene ends were 4 bases for V and 3 bases for J; bases not matched to a gene: 6. In germline, CDR1 is SGHRS, CDR2 YFSETQ. CDR3 nucleotide sequence: TGCGCCAGCAGCCGGGGACAGGGTGGGACAGATACGCAGTATTTT. Protein sequence: CASSRGQGGTDTQYF.

In this sample, this clonotype is medium-sized. This chain connects TRBV7-2 to TRBJ2-3; 7 nucleotides agree with TRBD1. With V trimmed by 5 bases and J by 2 bases, 4 bases remained unmatched. The CDR3 has 14 residues. In germline, CDR1 is SGHTA, CDR2 FQGNSA. CDR3 sequence (DNA): TGTGCCAGCAGCCCGGACAGGAACACAGATACGCAGTATTTT. Protein product: CASSPDRNTDTQYF.

This chain connects TRBV2 to TRBJ1-1; 9 positions agree with TRBD1. The CDR3 is 12 amino acids. The ends lost 2 bases at V and 11 bases at J; junction bases unmatched: 3. Germline V CDR1 and CDR2: SNHLY, FYNNEI. The CDR3 nucleotides are TGTGCCAGCAGTGAACGGGACAGGGAGGCTTTCTTT. Protein: CASSERDREAFF.

In its sample, this clonotype was seen a few times. V and J are TRBV7-7 and TRBJ2-5, with 8 nucleotides matching TRBD1. The V and J ends lost 4 bases and 7 bases, in that order; junction bases with no gene match: 5. Germline V gene data show CDR1 as SSHAT and CDR2 as FNYEAQ (reference sequence). This CDR3 contains 13 residues. In nucleotides, the CDR3 is TGTGCCAGCAGCTCACAGGGGGAAGGGACCCAGTACTTC. Protein product: CASSSQGEGTQYF.

This chain joins TRBV6-2 or TRBV6-3 and TRBJ2-4; no clear D gene. Germline lookup yields CDR1 MNHEY and CDR2 SVGEGT. The ends were cut back, 2 bases at V and 0 bases at J, with 8 bases in the middle. The CDR3 loop spans 15 amino acids. The CDR3: CASSYGKLAKNIQYF. In DNA, the CDR3 is TGTGCCAGCAGTTACGGAAAACTAGCCAAAAACATTCAGTACTTC.

The chain links TRBV5-1 to TRBJ1-2, with no clear D. The V and J ends lost 0 bases and 3 bases respectively, with 6 bases between them. Germline CDR1 and CDR2: SGHRS and YFSETQ. CDR3 length: 13 amino acids. DNA of the CDR3: TGCGCCAGCAGCTTGGGTATACACTATGGCTACACCTTC. Translation gives CASSLGIHYGYTF.

The table lists this clonotype with a few counts. This rearrangement joins TRBV7-9 to TRBJ1-2; TRBD1 is a possible D gene (5 bases). V was pared by 7 bases and J by 4 bases, with 16 bases between. The germline V gene has CDR1 SEHNR and CDR2 FQNEAQ (reference sequence). The CDR3 consists of 14 residues. The CDR3 is CASTRSTGGYGYTF. In DNA form, the CDR3 reads TGTGCCAGCACCCGGAGTACGGGGGGCTATGGCTACACCTTC. The full variable domain, with the rest looked up from reference TRBV7-9 and TRBJ1-2, is DTGVSQNPRHKITKRGQNVTFRCDPISEHNRLYWYRQTLGQGPEFLTYFQNEAQLEKSRLLSDRFSAERPKGSFSTLEIQRTEQGDSAMYLCASTRSTGGYGYTFGSGTRLTVV.

The gene calls are TRBV5-1 and TRBJ2-3, with a weak D call TRBD1 (6 bases). Germline-derived CDR1 and CDR2 are SGHRS and YFSETQ. The CDR3 is made up of 13 amino acids. V lost 9 bases, J lost 6 bases, and 17 bases lay in between. CDR3 protein: CATKPGGADTQYF. CDR3 nucleotide sequence: TGCGCCACCAAACCTGGGGGCGCGGATACGCAGTATTTT.

This clonotype came up many times. This chain connects TRBV7-8 to TRBJ1-1, with D possibly TRBD1 on 6 matching bases. The V end was cut by 4 bases, the J end by 1 base, with 13 bases between. There are 15 residues in the CDR3. CDR1 and CDR2 from the germline V gene are SGHVS and FQNEAQ. The CDR3 DNA follows: TGTGCCAGCAGCTCCCTACAGGGTCCGAACACTGAAGCTTTCTTT. Its translation is CASSSLQGPNTEAFF.

V is TRBV7-2 and J is TRBJ2-4; D is uncertain. V was shortened by 2 bases and J by 5 bases, with 10 bases between the two germline ends. The germline CDR1 and CDR2 sequences are SGHTA and FQGNSA. This CDR3 is built from 14 residues. CDR3 sequence reads: CASSLRLGQNIQYF. CDR3 nucleotide sequence: TGTGCCAGCAGCTTAAGGCTAGGGCAAAACATTCAGTACTTC.

The chain has TRBV6-5 and TRBJ1-4; D perhaps matches TRBD1 (6 bases). The CDR3 runs 13 residues. Trimming cost V 6 bases and J 11 bases, with 16 bases left between them. From germline, CDR1 is MNHEY and CDR2 SVGAGI. The chain's CDR3 is CASSPRQERKLFF. For the CDR3, the DNA is TGTGCCAGCAGCCCTCGACAGGAACGGAAACTGTTTTTT.

The chain is built from TRBV6-5 and TRBJ1-2, with D maybe TRBD1 (5 bases). This CDR3 comprises 14 residues. The ends were cut back, 6 bases at V and 5 bases at J, with 16 bases in the middle. Germline loops: CDR1 MNHEY, CDR2 SVGAGI. The CDR3 sequence: CASSLEERGYGYTF. CDR3 coding DNA: TGTGCCAGCAGCCTTGAGGAGAGGGGATATGGCTACACCTTC.

This clonotype showed up many times. This chain connects TRBV4-1 to TRBJ2-6; D is ambiguous. The CDR3 extends over 15 amino acids. V was trimmed by 1 base and J by 4 bases, leaving 8 bases between them. From germline, CDR1 is MGHRA and CDR2 YSYEKL. The CDR3 DNA is TGCGCCAGCAGCCAAGGGTCGGCCGGGGCCAACGTCCTGACTTTC. This encodes CASSQGSAGANVLTF.

This clonotype was seen a few times. The V and J genes are TRBV20-1 and TRBJ2-3, with D unresolved. The CDR3 consists of 15 residues. Trimming shortened V by 4 bases and J by 3 bases, and 17 bases separated the two germline ends. The germline gives CDR1 DFQATT, CDR2 SNEGSKA (reference sequence). The DNA of the CDR3 is TGCAGTGCTACCCGACCCTCCTTGGAGACAGATACGCAGTATTTT. Its protein is CSATRPSLETDTQYF.

The chain has TRBV4-3 and TRBJ1-1; D gene unclear. The CDR3 has 16 residues. The ends were cut back, 1 base at V and 0 bases at J, with 12 bases in the middle. The germline V gene has CDR1 LGHNA and CDR2 YSLEER. The CDR3 sequence is CASSQALLRVNTEAFF. CDR3 in DNA: TGCGCCAGCAGCCAAGCCCTTTTACGGGTGAACACTGAAGCTTTCTTT.

This clonotype has more than one count but fewer than ten. The chain is built from TRBV4-1 and TRBJ1-1; 9 bases match TRBD1. With V trimmed by 5 bases and J by 1 base, 8 bases remained unmatched. Germline V gives CDR1 MGHRA, CDR2 YSYEKL. CDR3 length: 16 amino acids. The CDR3, as DNA: TGCGCCAGCAGCTGGACCAAGGGACAGGGGAACACTGAAGCTTTCTTT. Translating gives CASSWTKGQGNTEAFF.

This clonotype was seen a handful of times. V gene TRBV6-6 combines with J gene TRBJ2-2; maybe TRBD1 (5 bases). CDR3 size: 15 residues. Germline lookup yields CDR1 MNHNY and CDR2 SVGAGI (reference sequence). The V and J ends lost 2 bases and 4 bases respectively, with 11 bases between them. CDR3 sequence (DNA): TGTGCCAGCAGTTACGGGGCTAGGGGCACCGGGGAGCTGTTTTTT. Translation: CASSYGARGTGELFF.

This clonotype appeared a few times. The chain couples TRBV6-5 to TRBJ2-1; 9 positions agree with TRBD1. The germline V gene encodes CDR1 MNHEY and CDR2 SVGAGI. V was clipped by 4 bases and J by 2 bases; unmatched bases: 3. CDR3 size: 15 residues. CDR3 nucleotides: TGTGCCAGCAGTTGGACAGGGGTTACCTACAATGAGCAGTTCTTC. Translated: CASSWTGVTYNEQFF.

This clonotype was seen a few times. The V call is TRBV2, the J call TRBJ2-7; TRBD1 matches 7 bases. The junction had 7 bases not matched to a gene; V was cut back by 2 bases and J by 0 bases. CDR3 length equals 16 residues. Germline V gives CDR1 SNHLY, CDR2 FYNNEI. CDR3 in amino acids: CASSETTGSPSYEQYF. The CDR3 DNA is TGTGCCAGCAGTGAAACGACAGGGTCCCCCTCCTACGAGCAGTACTTC.

This clonotype was picked up many times. The chain is built from TRBV4-3 and TRBJ2-3; D gene unclear. Germline CDR1 and CDR2: LGHNA and YSLEER. The CDR3 length is 15 residues. V gave up 1 base and J gave up 4 bases, with 12 bases separating them. CDR3 in amino acids: CASSQVWAVSDTQYF. The CDR3 DNA sequence: TGCGCCAGCAGCCAAGTCTGGGCTGTCTCAGATACGCAGTATTTT.

The table lists this clonotype with a few counts. The rearrangement joins TRBV30 to TRBJ2-3; 12 bases match TRBD2. Trimming cost V 2 bases and J 11 bases; bases outside gene matches: 2. Germline loops: CDR1 GTSNPN, CDR2 SVGIG (reference sequence). The CDR3 totals 12 residues. The CDR3 DNA reads as TGTGCCTGGAGTCGGACTAGCGGGGTGCAGTATTTT. Amino acid sequence: CAWSRTSGVQYF.

This clonotype turned up a few times. The chain employs TRBV9 and TRBJ2-3; the D call may be TRBD1 or TRBD2 (6 bases each). The V end lost 0 bases, the J end lost 3 bases, and 11 bases lay between the germline ends. Germline V gene sequence: CDR1 SGDLS, CDR2 YYNGEE. This CDR3 is built from 15 residues. CDR3 residues: CASSVAGAITDTQYF. The CDR3 DNA is TGTGCCAGCAGCGTAGCGGGGGCGATTACAGATACGCAGTATTTT.

This clonotype showed up just a few times. The V gene is TRBV29-1, the J gene TRBJ2-5; 8 bases are shared with TRBD2. Germline loops: CDR1 SQVTM, CDR2 ANQGSEA. V lost 4 bases to trimming and J lost 5 bases; unmatched junction nucleotides: 9. This CDR3 has 14 residues. This CDR3 is CSVGSGLAGETQYF. The CDR3 nucleotides are TGCAGCGTTGGGTCCGGACTAGCCGGTGAGACCCAGTACTTC.